This T cell receptor beta chain was sequenced in a study of blood T cell repertoires in COVID-19. This CDR3 comprises 14 residues. Germline CDR1 reads MNHNY; CDR2 reads SVGAGI (reference sequence). Trimming removed 2 bases from V and 8 bases from J, with 15 bases in between. Authors' methods: Estimated nucleated cell counts came from reference gene primer amplification. The assay was immunoSEQ multiplex PCR, and TCRdb's table has in-frame clones only and misses some. From that table come the V and J calls and clone size; the DNA was used to work out D and trimming. The table has 100,000 or so clones, roughly nine tenths seen once.

This TCR came from a woman aged 50 to 60 with COVID-19, enrolled during active disease. The specimen sequenced was peripheral blood. The chain recombines TRBV6-6 with TRBJ1-2; D perhaps matches TRBD1 (5 bases). CDR3 residues: CASSYRDGGVGYTF. DNA for the CDR3: TGTGCCAGCAGTTACCGGGACGGGGGTGTGGGCTACACCTTC.